The present T cell receptor beta chain was sequenced within a study of T cell repertoires in cytomegalovirus infection. Study-level background: CMV infection plus the matching HLA type was flagged by public TCR beta signatures. Study-level points and caveats: What dominated the ex vivo response were HLA-C-restricted CMV-specific TCR beta clonotypes.

From the reads, TCRdb called clonotypes with MiXCR, one entry per CDR3 protein. This table holds about 300,000 distinct CDR3 sequences, about 25% found once. This clonotype was seen repeatedly, ten times or more. Its antigen is currently unknown. Germline lookup yields CDR1 MNHEY and CDR2 SVGEGT. The CDR3 has 14 residues. Unmatched junction bases numbered 2, after V lost 6 bases and J lost 0 bases. The J gene is TRBJ2-1, the V gene TRBV6-2 or TRBV6-3; 7 bases fit TRBD1. Sample: PBMCs. This clonotype originated in a human donor in good health (CMV status not recorded). Some clones in this sample may be carry-over from other donors' samples. The chain's CDR3 is CASRAGGSYNEQFF. The CDR3 DNA reads as TGTGCCAGCAGGGCAGGGGGCTCCTACAATGAGCAGTTCTTC.